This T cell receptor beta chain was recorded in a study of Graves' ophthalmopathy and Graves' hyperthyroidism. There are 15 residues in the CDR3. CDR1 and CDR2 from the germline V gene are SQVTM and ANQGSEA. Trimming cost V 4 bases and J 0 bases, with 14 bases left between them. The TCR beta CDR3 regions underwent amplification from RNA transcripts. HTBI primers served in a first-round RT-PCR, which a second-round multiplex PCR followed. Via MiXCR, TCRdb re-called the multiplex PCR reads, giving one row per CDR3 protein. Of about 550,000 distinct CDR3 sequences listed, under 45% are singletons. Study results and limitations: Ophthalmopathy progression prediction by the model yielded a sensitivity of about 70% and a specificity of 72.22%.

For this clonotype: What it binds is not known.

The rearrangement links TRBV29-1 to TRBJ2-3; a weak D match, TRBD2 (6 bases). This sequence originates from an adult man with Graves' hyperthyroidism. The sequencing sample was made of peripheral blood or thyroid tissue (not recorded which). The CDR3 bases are TGCAGCGTTGCATTTATAGCGGAGAGCACAGATACGCAGTATTTT. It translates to CSVAFIAESTDTQYF.